Below are 3 T cell receptor beta chains sequenced from a single sample in a study of memory B cells and T cells in multiple sclerosis. Antigens of these TCRs are unknown. The protocol was immunoSEQ multiplex PCR, while the TCRdb copy is restricted to in-frame clones and leaves out a portion. The sample holds around 30,000 clones, about 83% seen once. Separate sequencing covered autoproliferating (CFSE-dim) and non-proliferating (CFSE-high) T cells from stimulus-free culture. Pooled replicate wells came from around 5x10^7 CFSE-labeled PBMCs cultured less than 8 days without stimulus. The sample taken for sequencing was PBMCs from blood kept in culture. These receptors were obtained from a human donor with multiple sclerosis.

V is TRBV6-5 and J is TRBJ2-7; 7 bases are shared with TRBD1. The CDR3 covers 15 residues. V shed 4 bases and J 0 bases; nucleotides not matched to a gene: 6. Germline V lookup: CDR1 MNHEY, CDR2 SVGAGI. As DNA, the CDR3 is TGTGCCAGCAGTTCGGGACAGATGAGCTCCTACGAGCAGTACTTC. Its translation is CASSSGQMSSYEQYF.

The chain combines TRBV5-4 with TRBJ2-7, with D maybe TRBD1 (6 bases). V lost 4 bases to trimming and J lost 2 bases, with 19 bases between them. Germline CDR1 reads SGHNT; CDR2 reads YYREEE (reference sequence). This CDR3 region has 16 residues. In DNA, the CDR3 is TGTGCCAGCAGCGGGAACAGGGAGAATAATCCCTACGAGCAGTACTTC. This gives the protein CASSGNRENNPYEQYF.

V gene TRBV30 combines with J gene TRBJ2-7; D is ambiguous. The CDR3 spans 16 residues. V lost 3 bases and J 4 bases, leaving 22 bases between the germline ends. CDR1 and CDR2 from the germline V gene are GTSNPN and SVGIG (reference sequence). The chain's CDR3 is CAWSPGSIPLSYEQYF. The CDR3 region has the DNA TGTGCCTGGAGCCCCGGGTCGATCCCTTTATCTTACGAGCAGTACTTC.